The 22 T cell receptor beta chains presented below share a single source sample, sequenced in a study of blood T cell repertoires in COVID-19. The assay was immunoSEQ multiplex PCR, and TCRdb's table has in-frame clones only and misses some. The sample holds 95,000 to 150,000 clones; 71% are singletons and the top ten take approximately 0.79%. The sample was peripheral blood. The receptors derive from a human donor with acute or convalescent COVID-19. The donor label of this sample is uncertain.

As DNA, the CDR3 is TGTGCCAGCGCTCCGGGACAGAGTGAAAAACTGTTTTTT. This gives the protein CASAPGQSEKLFF. The rearrangement uses TRBV2 and TRBJ1-4; 7 bases match TRBD1. The CDR3 is made up of 13 amino acids. CDR1 and CDR2 from the germline V gene are SNHLY and FYNNEI. J gave up 7 bases and V 8 bases, and 7 bases lay outside the gene matches.

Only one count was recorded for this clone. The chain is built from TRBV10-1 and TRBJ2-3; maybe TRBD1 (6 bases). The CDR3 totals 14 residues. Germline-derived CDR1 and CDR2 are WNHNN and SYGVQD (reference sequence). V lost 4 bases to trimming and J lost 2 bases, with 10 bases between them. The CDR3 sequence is CASSVQGITDTQYF. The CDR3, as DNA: TGCGCCAGCAGTGTCCAGGGGATCACAGATACGCAGTATTTT.

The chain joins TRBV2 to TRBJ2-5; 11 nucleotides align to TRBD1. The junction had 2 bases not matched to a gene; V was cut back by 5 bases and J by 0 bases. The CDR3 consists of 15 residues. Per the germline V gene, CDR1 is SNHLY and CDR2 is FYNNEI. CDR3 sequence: CASSKGQGDQETQYF. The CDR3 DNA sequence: TGTGCCAGCAGTAAGGGACAGGGGGACCAAGAGACCCAGTACTTC.

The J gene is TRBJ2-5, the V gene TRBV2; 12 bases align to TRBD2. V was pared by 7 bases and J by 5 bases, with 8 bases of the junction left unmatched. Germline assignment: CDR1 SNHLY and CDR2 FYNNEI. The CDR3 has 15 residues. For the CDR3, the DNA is TGTGCCAGCACCTCTAGCGGGGGGGCGGGTGAGACCCAGTACTTC. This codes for CASTSSGGAGETQYF.

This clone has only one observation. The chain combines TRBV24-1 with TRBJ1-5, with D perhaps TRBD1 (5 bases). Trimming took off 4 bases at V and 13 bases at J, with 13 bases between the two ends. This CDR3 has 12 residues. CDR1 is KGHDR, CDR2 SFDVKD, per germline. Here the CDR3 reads CATSDPDTVQHF. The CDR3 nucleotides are TGTGCCACCAGTGACCCGGACACCGTTCAGCATTTT.

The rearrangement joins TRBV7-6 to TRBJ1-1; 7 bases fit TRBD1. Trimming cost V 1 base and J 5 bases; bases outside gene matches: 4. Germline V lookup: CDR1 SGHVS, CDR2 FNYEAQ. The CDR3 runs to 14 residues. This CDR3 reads CASSLGSGGTEAFF. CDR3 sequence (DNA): TGTGCCAGCAGCTTAGGTTCAGGGGGAACTGAAGCTTTCTTT.

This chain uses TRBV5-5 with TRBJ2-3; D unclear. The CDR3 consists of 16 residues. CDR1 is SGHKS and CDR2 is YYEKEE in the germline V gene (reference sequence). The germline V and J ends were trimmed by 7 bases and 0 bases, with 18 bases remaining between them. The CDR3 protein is CASSRAFGYSTDTQYF. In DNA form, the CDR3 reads TGTGCCAGCTCCAGAGCCTTCGGGTACAGCACAGATACGCAGTATTTT.

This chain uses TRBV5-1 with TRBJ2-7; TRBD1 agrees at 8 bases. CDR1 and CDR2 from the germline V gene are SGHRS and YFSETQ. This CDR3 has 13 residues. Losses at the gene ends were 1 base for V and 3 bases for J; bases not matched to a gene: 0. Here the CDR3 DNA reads TGCGCCAGCAGCTTGACAGGGGGCTACGAGCAGTACGTC. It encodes CASSLTGGYEQYV.

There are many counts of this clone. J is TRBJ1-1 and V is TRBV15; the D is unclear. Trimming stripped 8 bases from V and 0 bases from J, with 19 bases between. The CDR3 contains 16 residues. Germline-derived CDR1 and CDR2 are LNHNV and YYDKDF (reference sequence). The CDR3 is CATSALGDLMNTEAFF. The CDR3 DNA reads TGTGCCACCTCCGCATTAGGAGACTTAATGAACACTGAAGCTTTCTTT. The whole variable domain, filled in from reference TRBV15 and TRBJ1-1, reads DAMVIQNPRYQVTQFGKPVTLSCSQTLNHNVMYWYQQKSSQAPKLLFHYYDKDFNNEADTPDNFQSRRPNTSFCFLDIRSPGLGDTAMYLCATSALGDLMNTEAFFGQGTRLTVV.

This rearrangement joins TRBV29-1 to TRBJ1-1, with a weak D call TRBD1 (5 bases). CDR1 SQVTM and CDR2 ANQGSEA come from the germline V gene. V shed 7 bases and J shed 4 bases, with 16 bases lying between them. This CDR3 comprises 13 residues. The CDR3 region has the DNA TGCAGCGGCCGGGCAGGGCTGTCCACTGAAGCTTTCTTT. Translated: CSGRAGLSTEAFF.

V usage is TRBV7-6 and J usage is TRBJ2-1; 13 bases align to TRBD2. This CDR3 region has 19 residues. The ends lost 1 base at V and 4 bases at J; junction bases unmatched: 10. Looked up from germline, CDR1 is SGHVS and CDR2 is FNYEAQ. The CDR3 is CASSLGGLTSGRAYNEQFF. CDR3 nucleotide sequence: TGTGCCAGCAGCTTAGGGGGACTAACTAGCGGGAGGGCTTACAATGAGCAGTTCTTC.

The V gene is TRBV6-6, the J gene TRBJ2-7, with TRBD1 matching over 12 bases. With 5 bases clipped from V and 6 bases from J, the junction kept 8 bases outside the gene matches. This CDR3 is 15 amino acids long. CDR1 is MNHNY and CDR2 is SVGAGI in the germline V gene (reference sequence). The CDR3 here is CASSGTGTGGGEQYF. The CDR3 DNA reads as TGTGCCAGCAGTGGCACCGGGACAGGGGGCGGCGAGCAGTACTTC.

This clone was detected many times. The CDR3 bases are TGTGCCAGCAGCACAAAGCTTGGGGGCCCGCGAACCGGGGAGCTGTTTTTT. Translated, it gives CASSTKLGGPRTGELFF. The V call is TRBV13, the J call TRBJ2-2, with a possible D match to TRBD1 (6 bases). CDR1 PRHDT and CDR2 FYEKMQ come from the germline V gene (reference sequence). Trimming cost V 5 bases and J 5 bases, with 21 bases left between them. The CDR3 consists of 17 residues.

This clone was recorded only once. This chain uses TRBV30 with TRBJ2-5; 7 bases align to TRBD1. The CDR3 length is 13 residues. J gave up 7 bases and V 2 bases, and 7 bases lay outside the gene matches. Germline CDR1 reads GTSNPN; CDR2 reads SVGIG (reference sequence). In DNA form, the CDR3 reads TGTGCCTGGAGTCGGGACAGCGAGGGGACCCAGTACTTC. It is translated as CAWSRDSEGTQYF.

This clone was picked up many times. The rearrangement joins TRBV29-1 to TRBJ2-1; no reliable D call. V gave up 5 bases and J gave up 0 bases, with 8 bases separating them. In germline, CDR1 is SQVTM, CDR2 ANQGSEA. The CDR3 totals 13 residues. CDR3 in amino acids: CSVIPSSYNEQFF. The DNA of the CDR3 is TGCAGCGTTATCCCCAGCTCCTACAATGAGCAGTTCTTC.

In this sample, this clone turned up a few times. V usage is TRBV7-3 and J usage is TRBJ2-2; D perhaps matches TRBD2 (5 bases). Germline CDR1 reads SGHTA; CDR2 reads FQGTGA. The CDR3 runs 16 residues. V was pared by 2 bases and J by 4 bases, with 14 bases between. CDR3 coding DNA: TGTGCCAGCAGCTTACAGTTGGCGGGTATCACCGGGGAGCTGTTTTTT. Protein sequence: CASSLQLAGITGELFF.

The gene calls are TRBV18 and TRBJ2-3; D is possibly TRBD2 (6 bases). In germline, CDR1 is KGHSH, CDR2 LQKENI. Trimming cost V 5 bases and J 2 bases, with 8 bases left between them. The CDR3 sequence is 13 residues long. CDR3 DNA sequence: TGTGCCAGCTCATGGGGGGTCACAGATACGCAGTATTTT. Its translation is CASSWGVTDTQYF. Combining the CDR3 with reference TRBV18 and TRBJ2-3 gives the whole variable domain NAGVMQNPRHLVRRRGQEARLRCSPMKGHSHVYWYRQLPEEGLKFMVYLQKENIIDESGMPKERFSAEFPKEGPSILRIQQVVRGDSAAYFCASSWGVTDTQYFGPGTRLTVL.

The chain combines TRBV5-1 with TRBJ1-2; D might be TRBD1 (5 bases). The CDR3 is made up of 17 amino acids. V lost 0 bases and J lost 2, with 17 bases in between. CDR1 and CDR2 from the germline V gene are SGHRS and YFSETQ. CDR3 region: CASSLGGLKGRNYGYTF. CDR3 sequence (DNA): TGCGCCAGCAGCTTGGGGGGCTTGAAGGGGCGAAACTATGGCTACACCTTC.

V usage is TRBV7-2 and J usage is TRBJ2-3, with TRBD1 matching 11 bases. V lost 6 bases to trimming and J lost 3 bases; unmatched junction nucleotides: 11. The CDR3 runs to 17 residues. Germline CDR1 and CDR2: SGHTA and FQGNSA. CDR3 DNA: TGTGCCAGCAGTATGGGACAGGGGGGGGTGCGGACAGATACGCAGTATTTT. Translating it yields CASSMGQGGVRTDTQYF.

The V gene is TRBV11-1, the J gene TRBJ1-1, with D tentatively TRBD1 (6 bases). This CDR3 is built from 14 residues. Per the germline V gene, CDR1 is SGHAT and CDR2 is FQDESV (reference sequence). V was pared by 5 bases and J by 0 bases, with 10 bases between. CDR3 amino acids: CASSPGAMNTEAFF. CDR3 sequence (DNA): TGTGCCAGCAGCCCAGGGGCCATGAACACTGAAGCTTTCTTT.

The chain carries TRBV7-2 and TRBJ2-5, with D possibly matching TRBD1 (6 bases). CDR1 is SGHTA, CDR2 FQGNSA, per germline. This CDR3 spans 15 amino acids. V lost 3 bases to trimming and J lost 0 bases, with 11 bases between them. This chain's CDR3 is CASSFRTGYQETQYF. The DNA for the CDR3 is TGTGCCAGCAGCTTCCGTACAGGGTACCAAGAGACCCAGTACTTC.

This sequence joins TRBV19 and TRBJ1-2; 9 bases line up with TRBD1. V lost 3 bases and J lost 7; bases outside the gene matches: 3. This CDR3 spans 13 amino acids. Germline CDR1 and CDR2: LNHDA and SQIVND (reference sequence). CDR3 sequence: CASSIGTGPGYTF. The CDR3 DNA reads TGTGCCAGTAGTATCGGGACAGGGCCTGGCTACACCTTC.